The 16 T cell receptor beta chains reported below all come from one sample, sequenced in a study of T cell changes during pregnancy in multiple sclerosis. TCRdb's copy holds only in-frame clones and misses some; the assay was immunoSEQ multiplex PCR. The table records 90,000 to 100,000 clones, almost 95% of them present only once. The specimen comprised peripheral blood, sampled in the third trimester of pregnancy. All receptors come from a female donor with multiple sclerosis, enrolled in a pregnancy study.

The rearrangement links TRBV7-9 to TRBJ2-1; 7 positions agree with TRBD1. Germline assignment: CDR1 SEHNR and CDR2 FQNEAQ (reference sequence). The CDR3 loop spans 17 amino acids. V dropped 0 bases and J dropped 1; count of bases not matched to a gene: 6. CDR3 DNA sequence: TGTGCCAGCAGCTTAGCCGACAGGGAGTTTTCCTACAATGAGCAGTTCTTC. Protein sequence: CASSLADREFSYNEQFF.

The V call is TRBV28, the J call TRBJ2-5; tentatively, D is TRBD2 (6 bases). Germline lookup yields CDR1 MDHEN and CDR2 SYDVKM. V shed 6 bases and J shed 4 bases, with 18 bases lying between them. The CDR3 has 15 residues. The CDR3 region is CASSTLAKRPETQYF. The CDR3 DNA follows: TGTGCCAGCAGCACACTAGCCAAGAGGCCAGAGACCCAGTACTTC. The complete variable domain, with remaining parts taken from reference TRBV28 and TRBJ2-5, reads DVKVTQSSRYLVKRTGEKVFLECVQDMDHENMFWYRQDPGLGLRLIYFSYDVKMKEKGDIPEGYSVSREKKERFSLILESASTNQTSMYLCASSTLAKRPETQYFGPGTRLLVL.

CDR3 bases: TGTGCCAGCAGCCCCTACGGGGGACAGCCCCAGCATTTT. Its protein is CASSPYGGQPQHF. The V call is TRBV9, the J call TRBJ1-5, with D possibly being TRBD1 (5 bases). V was shortened by 4 bases and J by 7 bases, with 12 bases between the two germline ends. CDR1 is SGDLS and CDR2 is YYNGEE in the germline V gene. The CDR3 consists of 13 residues.

This rearrangement joins TRBV5-1 to TRBJ2-7, with D perhaps matching TRBD2 (5 bases). Germline V CDR1 and CDR2: SGHRS, YFSETQ. There are 14 residues in the CDR3. The germline V and J ends were trimmed by 0 bases and 0 bases, with 7 bases remaining between them. CDR3 nucleotides: TGCGCCAGCAGCTTGGTAGGAGGCTCCTACGAGCAGTACTTC. This sequence encodes CASSLVGGSYEQYF.

The CDR3 nucleotides read TGTGCCACCAGCAGAGACGACAGTCCCGGGGCCAACGTCCTGACTTTC. Its protein product is CATSRDDSPGANVLTF. V is TRBV15 and J is TRBJ2-6, with D possibly matching TRBD1 (5 bases). Germline assignment: CDR1 LNHNV and CDR2 YYDKDF (reference sequence). V was shortened by 0 bases and J by 4 bases, with 10 bases between the two germline ends. The CDR3 is made up of 16 amino acids. The full variable domain, with the rest looked up from reference TRBV15 and TRBJ2-6, is DAMVIQNPRYQVTQFGKPVTLSCSQTLNHNVMYWYQQKSSQAPKLLFHYYDKDFNNEADTPDNFQSRRPNTSFCFLDIRSPGLGDTAMYLCATSRDDSPGANVLTFGAGSRLTVL.

The chain has TRBV6-5 and TRBJ1-5; maybe TRBD1 (6 bases). The CDR3 runs 15 residues. The V gene lost 0 bases and the J gene lost 8 bases, with 14 bases spanning the gap. Per germline, CDR1 MNHEY and CDR2 SVGAGI. The CDR3 loop reads CASSYSGWEGEPQHF. The CDR3 DNA reads as TGTGCCAGCAGTTACTCGGGATGGGAGGGGGAGCCCCAGCATTTT.

The J gene is TRBJ1-5, the V gene TRBV28; D possibly corresponds to TRBD1 (6 bases). CDR1 and CDR2 from the germline V gene are MDHEN and SYDVKM. The CDR3 contains 15 residues. The germline V and J ends were trimmed by 6 bases and 4 bases, with 16 bases remaining between them. The CDR3 here is CASRLPLTGNQPQHF. DNA for the CDR3: TGTGCCAGCAGATTACCACTTACAGGGAATCAGCCCCAGCATTTT.

The chain is built from TRBV6-6 and TRBJ1-4; 7 positions agree with TRBD1. The CDR3 length is 15 residues. Germline V gene sequence: CDR1 MNHNY, CDR2 SVGAGI (reference sequence). The V segment lost 3 bases and the J segment 8 bases; nucleotides outside the gene matches: 9. CDR3 in amino acids: CASSYPTGRKEKLFF. DNA for the CDR3: TGTGCCAGCAGTTATCCGACAGGGCGGAAGGAAAAACTGTTTTTT.

This chain joins TRBV28 and TRBJ2-7, with 11 nucleotides matching TRBD2. Per germline, CDR1 MDHEN and CDR2 SYDVKM. Trimming cost V 4 bases and J 0 bases; bases outside gene matches: 5. The CDR3 is made up of 16 amino acids. The CDR3 spells CASSYKTSGNSYEQYF. CDR3 DNA: TGTGCCAGCAGTTATAAGACTAGCGGGAACTCCTACGAGCAGTACTTC.

This chain joins TRBV6-1 and TRBJ2-3, with D perhaps matching TRBD1 (5 bases). With 2 bases removed from V and 1 base from J, the gap between germline ends came to 13 bases. The CDR3 is 16 residues long. Germline V gives CDR1 MNHNS, CDR2 SASEGT. The CDR3 DNA reads as TGTGCCAGCAGTGAATCCGGCGGACAAGGCACAGATACGCAGTATTTT. Amino acids: CASSESGGQGTDTQYF.

This sequence joins TRBV28 and TRBJ1-4; a possible D gene is TRBD1 (5 bases). V lost 10 bases to trimming and J lost 8 bases, with 14 bases between them. Germline lookup yields CDR1 MDHEN and CDR2 SYDVKM. The CDR3 has 12 amino acids. The DNA of the CDR3 is TGTGCCATCCGGAAGGGGCGAGAAAAACTGTTTTTT. Its protein product is CAIRKGREKLFF.

V and J are TRBV10-3 and TRBJ2-1; possibly TRBD2 for D (5 bases). Germline V gene lookup returns CDR1 ENHRY and CDR2 SYGVKD. The CDR3 spans 14 residues. Trimming shortened V by 5 bases and J by 8 bases, and 16 bases separated the two germline ends. DNA of the CDR3: TGTGCCATCAGTAACCGGGATCAAAGGGATGAGCAGTTCTTC. This codes for CAISNRDQRDEQFF.

This chain connects TRBV12-5 to TRBJ2-7; D may be TRBD1 (6 bases). CDR1 and CDR2 from the germline V gene are LGHNT and FRNRAP. The CDR3 sequence is 13 residues long. V was cut by 7 bases and J by 0 bases, with 10 bases left in between. CDR3 nucleotides: TGTGCTAGTGACATGGACAGCTCCTACGAGCAGTACTTC. Translation gives CASDMDSSYEQYF.

V usage is TRBV2 and J usage is TRBJ2-7; a weak D match, TRBD2 (6 bases). The CDR3 length is 15 residues. Germline V CDR1 and CDR2: SNHLY, FYNNEI. The ends were cut back, 8 bases at V and 0 bases at J, with 17 bases in the middle. In DNA, the CDR3 is TGTGCCAGCCGGCGGGACGTTGGCAACTCCTACGAGCAGTACTTC. It yields the protein CASRRDVGNSYEQYF. The full variable domain, completed using reference TRBV2 and TRBJ2-7, is EPEVTQTPSHQVTQMGQEVILRCVPISNHLYFYWYRQILGQKVEFLVSFYNNEISEKSEIFDDQFSVERPDGSNFTLKIRSTKLEDSAMYFCASRRDVGNSYEQYFGPGTRLTVT.

The CDR3, as DNA: TGTGCCAGTAGTATGGACTGGACTAGCGGGATCACGTACTTC. It yields the protein CASSMDWTSGITYF. The chain is built from TRBV19 and TRBJ2-7, with 12 nucleotides matching TRBD2. CDR1 and CDR2 (germline): LNHDA, SQIVND (reference sequence). The CDR3 sequence is 14 residues long. The junction had 9 bases not matched to a gene; V was cut back by 3 bases and J by 12 bases. The whole variable domain, remainder taken from reference TRBV19 and TRBJ2-7, is DGGITQSPKYLFRKEGQNVTLSCEQNLNHDAMYWYRQDPGQGLRLIYYSQIVNDFQKGDIAEGYSVSREKKESFPLTVTSAQKNPTAFYLCASSMDWTSGITYFGPGTRLTVT.

The V call is TRBV6-5, the J call TRBJ2-2, with a possible D match to TRBD2 (5 bases). Germline CDR1 reads MNHEY; CDR2 reads SVGAGI. The CDR3 runs to 14 residues. Trimming stripped 9 bases from V and 1 base from J, with 12 bases between. This CDR3 reads CASRGRVNTGELFF. The CDR3 DNA reads as TGTGCCAGTCGCGGGCGGGTGAACACCGGGGAGCTGTTTTTT.